Sequencing of this T cell receptor beta chain was carried out in a study of blood T cell repertoires in COVID-19. Study-wide background: Acute and convalescent COVID-19 specimens originated in the United States, Italy and Spain. Sample material is recorded as cDNA or gDNA derived from T cells, B-cell-depleted T cells, or PBMCs.

As originally analysed: The authors estimated nucleated cell counts from reference gene primer amplification. Profiling relied on immunoSEQ multiplex PCR, and the TCRdb table lists in-frame clones only, not all of them. That table is the source of V, J and clone size, and D and trimming were worked out from the DNA. The table lists 60,000 to 85,000 clones, about 91% of them singletons. This CDR3 spans 15 amino acids. The germline gives CDR1 MNHEY, CDR2 SVGAGI. V lost 2 bases, J lost 1 base, and 11 bases lay in between. Sample: peripheral blood. V usage is TRBV6-5 and J usage is TRBJ1-1; D ambiguous. This clonotype was obtained from a woman of 80 years or more with active or convalescent COVID-19. The CDR3 DNA reads TGTGCCAGCAGTTACACCCGACAACCGAACACTGAAGCTTTCTTT. Amino acids: CASSYTRQPNTEAFF.